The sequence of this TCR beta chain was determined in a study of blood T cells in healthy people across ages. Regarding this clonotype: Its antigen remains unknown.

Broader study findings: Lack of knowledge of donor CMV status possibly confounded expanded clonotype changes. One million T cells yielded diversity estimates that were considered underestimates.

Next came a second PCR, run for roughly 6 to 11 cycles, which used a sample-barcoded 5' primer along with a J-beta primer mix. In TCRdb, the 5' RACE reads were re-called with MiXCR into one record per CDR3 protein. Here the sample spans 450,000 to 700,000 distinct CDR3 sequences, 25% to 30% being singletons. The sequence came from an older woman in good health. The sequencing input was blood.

The CDR3 loop is CASSSGQNEKLFF. CDR3 nucleotide sequence: TGTGCCAGCAGTTCCGGGCAGAATGAAAAACTGTTTTTT. The V and J genes are TRBV27 and TRBJ1-4; D is undetermined. This CDR3 has 13 amino acids. The germline V gene has CDR1 MNHEY and CDR2 SMNVEV (reference sequence). V lost 4 bases and J 5 bases, leaving 8 bases between the germline ends.